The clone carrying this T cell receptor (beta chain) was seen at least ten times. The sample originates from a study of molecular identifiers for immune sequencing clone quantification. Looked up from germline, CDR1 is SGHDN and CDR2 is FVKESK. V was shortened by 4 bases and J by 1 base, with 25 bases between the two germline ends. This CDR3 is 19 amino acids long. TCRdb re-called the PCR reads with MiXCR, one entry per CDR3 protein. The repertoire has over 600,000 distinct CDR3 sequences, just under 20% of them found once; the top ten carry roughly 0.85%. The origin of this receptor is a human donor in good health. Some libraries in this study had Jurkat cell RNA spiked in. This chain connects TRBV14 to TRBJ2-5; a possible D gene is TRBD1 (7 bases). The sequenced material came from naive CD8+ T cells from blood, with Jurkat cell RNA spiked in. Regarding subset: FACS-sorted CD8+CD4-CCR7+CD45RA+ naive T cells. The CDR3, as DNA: TGTGCCAGCAGCCCTCTAAGGCTAGCGAGGACAGGAATCCAAGAGACCCAGTACTTC. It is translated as CASSPLRLARTGIQETQYF.